A single sample is the source of the 12 T cell receptor beta chains below, sequenced in a study of early T cells in non-severe SARS-CoV-2 infection. TCRdb re-analysed the 5' RACE reads in MiXCR, keeping a single row per CDR3 protein. Of about 60,000 distinct CDR3 sequences in the sample, 10% to 15% were seen once. The sequencing sample was made of whole blood. These receptors came from an adult who was a healthcare worker with PCR-confirmed SARS-CoV-2 infection or an uninfected control (not recorded which).

This chain connects TRBV9 to TRBJ1-3; 7 bases match TRBD1. V shed 3 bases, J shed 0 bases, and the junction held 6 bases outside the gene matches. This CDR3 has 16 residues. CDR1 is SGDLS and CDR2 is YYNGEE in the germline V gene. CDR3 coding DNA: TGTGCCAGCAGCGCGGGGGACAGTCTCTCTGGAAACACCATATATTTT. Its translation is CASSAGDSLSGNTIYF.

This clonotype was observed at least ten times. The chain is built from TRBV11-2 and TRBJ1-4; 7 bases fit TRBD1. Germline V gene lookup returns CDR1 SGHAT and CDR2 FQNNGV. The ends lost 6 bases at V and 0 bases at J; junction bases unmatched: 4. There are 15 residues in the CDR3. The CDR3 region has the DNA TGTGCCAGCAGGGTAACAGGGGCAACTAATGAAAAACTGTTTTTT. Protein product: CASRVTGATNEKLFF.

The chain recombines TRBV20-1 with TRBJ2-1; 8 bases align to TRBD2. The germline V gene encodes CDR1 DFQATT and CDR2 SNEGSKA (reference sequence). Trimming took 7 bases from V and 10 from J; bases not matched to a gene: 3. This CDR3 is built from 10 residues. CDR3 in amino acids: CSVGLVEQFF. The CDR3 DNA reads TGCAGTGTGGGACTAGTCGAGCAGTTCTTC.

This clonotype was detected ten times or more. The CDR3 loop is CASSVGRSRTEAFF. Here the CDR3 DNA reads TGTGCCAGCAGCGTCGGCAGGTCCCGCACTGAAGCTTTCTTT. The rearrangement links TRBV9 to TRBJ1-1; no clear D. Germline V lookup: CDR1 SGDLS, CDR2 YYNGEE. The CDR3 has 14 residues. V was clipped by 2 bases and J by 4 bases, with 12 bases between them.

The chain carries TRBV2 and TRBJ2-2, with unresolved D. Trimming left V 0 bases short and J 6 bases short, with 5 bases between. CDR3 length: 13 amino acids. In germline, CDR1 is SNHLY, CDR2 FYNNEI. This CDR3 reads CASSEADPGELFF. The CDR3 DNA follows: TGTGCCAGCAGTGAAGCAGACCCCGGGGAGCTGTTTTTT.

This clonotype was seen a few times. The chain carries TRBV2 and TRBJ1-1; 8 positions match TRBD1. This CDR3 contains 14 residues. Trimming removed 6 bases from V and 3 bases from J; junction bases left unmatched: 6. Germline V gene lookup returns CDR1 SNHLY and CDR2 FYNNEI. CDR3 loop: CASRDRESDTEAFF. CDR3 nucleotide sequence: TGTGCCAGCAGGGACAGGGAAAGTGACACTGAAGCTTTCTTT.

The chain recombines TRBV18 with TRBJ2-2, with a tentative D call TRBD1 (6 bases). Germline V gene sequence: CDR1 KGHSH, CDR2 LQKENI. V lost 0 bases and J 0 bases, leaving 8 bases between the germline ends. The CDR3 sequence is 16 residues long. This CDR3 is CASSPPTGPNTGELFF. As DNA, the CDR3 is TGTGCCAGCTCACCACCGACAGGCCCGAACACCGGGGAGCTGTTTTTT.

This clonotype was seen a handful of times. The CDR3 loop reads CASARTGGGTEAFF. The CDR3 DNA reads TGTGCCAGCGCTCGGACAGGGGGTGGCACTGAAGCTTTCTTT. The rearrangement links TRBV7-2 to TRBJ1-1, with 10 nucleotides matching TRBD1. Unmatched junction bases numbered 7, after V lost 8 bases and J lost 4 bases. Germline V gene data show CDR1 as SGHTA and CDR2 as FQGNSA. The CDR3 contains 14 residues.

This clonotype has a handful of counts. This rearrangement joins TRBV6-2 or TRBV6-3 to TRBJ1-1; D may be TRBD1 (6 bases). CDR1 is MNHEY and CDR2 is SVGEGT in the germline V gene. V dropped 3 bases and J dropped 10 bases, with 18 bases sitting between them. The CDR3 runs 14 residues. The CDR3, as DNA: TGTGCCAGCAGTTATGGGACTGCCGGGACAACAGCTTTCTTT. This translates into CASSYGTAGTTAFF.

The chain combines TRBV7-9 with TRBJ2-5, with 16 bases lining up with TRBD2. The V gene's germline CDR1 is SEHNR and CDR2 FQNEAQ (reference sequence). The V segment lost 6 bases and the J segment 1 base; nucleotides outside the gene matches: 5. The CDR3 runs 17 residues. CDR3 DNA sequence: TGTGCCAGCAGGTCCGGGACTAGCGGGAGGGGCCAAGAGACCCAGTACTTC. It translates to CASRSGTSGRGQETQYF.

J is TRBJ2-1 and V is TRBV9; D might be TRBD1 or TRBD2, each matching 5 bases. V gave up 4 bases and J gave up 3 bases, with 14 bases separating them. The V gene's germline CDR1 is SGDLS and CDR2 YYNGEE. CDR3 size: 15 residues. The CDR3 nucleotides are TGTGCCAGCAGCTTACGAGGGGCAGACTACAATGAGCAGTTCTTC. Translating gives CASSLRGADYNEQFF.

This clonotype was seen only a few times. This chain connects TRBV7-6 to TRBJ2-1; D remains unclear. V dropped 4 bases and J dropped 0 bases, with 10 bases sitting between them. Germline V gene sequence: CDR1 SGHVS, CDR2 FNYEAQ. This CDR3 has 15 residues. CDR3 nucleotides: TGTGCCAGCAGCTCCCCGAGCAGCTCCTACAATGAGCAGTTCTTC. The encoded protein is CASSSPSSSYNEQFF.